This T cell receptor beta chain is from a study of cytomegalovirus exposure and HLA in healthy donors. Study outcomes and limitations: According to a later analysis, TCR clusters from the first cohort tended to co-occur in the 100 to 150 validation repertoires. Researchers catalogued about 160 TCR beta chains as cytomegalovirus-associated.

As concerns this clone: Antigen: not known.

Produced via immunoSEQ multiplex PCR; TCRdb's table is partial and in-frame only. Here the sample spans 150,000 to 200,000 clones, roughly 82% being singletons. The germline V and J ends were trimmed by 3 bases and 4 bases, with 16 bases remaining between them. The CDR3 loop spans 15 amino acids. The germline V gene has CDR1 SQVTM and CDR2 ANQGSEA. Sequencing was carried out using PBMCs. V is TRBV29-1 and J is TRBJ2-1, with D maybe TRBD2 (5 bases). This clonotype was sampled from a woman aged 30 to 39 in good health and CMV-seropositive. The CDR3 reads CSVEDSGNIYNEQFF. In DNA form, the CDR3 reads TGCAGCGTTGAGGATTCGGGGAATATTTACAATGAGCAGTTCTTC.